This section outlines one T cell receptor (beta chain) sequence together with its context. With 0 bases removed from V and 1 base from J, the gap between germline ends came to 13 bases. Germline CDR1 reads LGHNA; CDR2 reads YNFKEQ. The CDR3 is made up of 18 amino acids. MiXCR, run by TCRdb on the RT-PCR reads, gives a single entry per CDR3 protein. The table has about 200,000 distinct CDR3 sequences, roughly 40% seen once; the top ten hold around 35%. This record belongs to a study of patients and donors after allogeneic stem cell transplantation. The chain couples TRBV4-2 to TRBJ1-6, with D tentatively TRBD1 (5 bases). The sequencing sample was made of blood, either unsorted or a sorted T cell fraction (not recorded which). This receptor was obtained from a human donor who was either an allogeneic HSCT recipient or a stem cell or donor lymphocyte infusion donor (not recorded which). It is not recorded whose cells these are; they may come from a transplant donor. The CDR3 coding sequence is TGTGCCAGCAGCCAAGACGGTCAAGGGGCATCCTATAATTCACCCCTCCACTTT. This sequence encodes CASSQDGQGASYNSPLHF.